This TCR beta chain was obtained from a study of T cells in Graves' hyperthyroidism and ophthalmopathy. Study-wide findings and caveats: Most thyroid clonotypes with frequency above 0.001 were detected in blood. Stable hyperthyroidism and ophthalmopathy were separated using 13 V-J signatures.

Uncontrolled infection, other autoimmune disease, pregnancy or lactation disqualified patients from enrolment. Fresh peripheral blood, approximately 9.7 ml, was the source of the PBMCs. With respect to this clonotype: The antigen is not known.

This CDR3 contains 10 residues. Trimming removed 5 bases from V and 8 bases from J, with 4 bases in between. TCR beta CDR3 sequences were amplified from RNA transcripts. The study used the HTBI primer set for a first-round RT-PCR of the TCR CDR3. Via MiXCR, TCRdb re-called the multiplex PCR reads, giving one row per CDR3 protein. The sample comprises under 350,000 distinct CDR3 sequences, about 20% of which are singletons, and approximately 49% rests with the top ten. The genes are TRBV12-3 or TRBV12-4 and TRBJ1-3; D uncertain. The TCR sequence derives from a woman in her fifties or sixties with Graves' hyperthyroidism. The specimen was blood. The chain's CDR3 is CASSGDTIYF. The CDR3 DNA reads as TGTGCCAGCAGTGGTGACACCATATATTTT.